These 14 T cell receptor beta chains were sequenced from one sample in a study of shared clonotypes between healthy human individuals. This table comes from immunoSEQ multiplex PCR, and its TCRdb copy is limited to in-frame clones, with some not included. In the table there are approximately 340,000 clones, 70% to 75% of which are singletons. The sample was memory CD4+ T cells sorted from blood. The subset denotes: CD45RA-negative fraction. The receptor source for this set is a man between 25 and 39 years old in good health.

The chain combines TRBV5-4 with TRBJ2-7; D is unresolved. Trimming left V 3 bases short and J 0 bases short, with 7 bases between. CDR3 size: 13 residues. CDR1 is SGHNT, CDR2 YYREEE, per germline (reference sequence). Written as DNA, the CDR3 is TGTGCCAGCAGCTCTCGTCACTCCTACGAGCAGTACTTC. Amino acids: CASSSRHSYEQYF.

V gene TRBV4-3 combines with J gene TRBJ2-7, with D possibly TRBD2 on 5 matching bases. The V gene lost 3 bases and the J gene lost 0 bases, with 12 bases spanning the gap. Looked up from germline, CDR1 is LGHNA and CDR2 is YSLEER. CDR3 length equals 15 residues. The CDR3 here is CASSQSRVTSYEQYF. The CDR3 DNA reads as TGCGCCAGCAGCCAGTCGAGGGTAACCTCCTACGAGCAGTACTTC.

The V gene is TRBV12-5, the J gene TRBJ2-1; D is possibly TRBD2 (6 bases). The germline CDR1 and CDR2 sequences are LGHNT and FRNRAP. This CDR3 is built from 14 residues. V was pared by 3 bases and J by 5 bases, with 11 bases between. Here the CDR3 reads CASGLKGGNNEQFF. The CDR3 DNA follows: TGTGCTAGTGGTTTAAAGGGCGGGAACAATGAGCAGTTCTTC.

The rearrangement joins TRBV7-2 to TRBJ2-3; D unresolved. Trimming removed 5 bases at V and 4 bases at J, with 13 bases between. The germline V gene has CDR1 SGHTA and CDR2 FQGNSA. CDR3 length equals 14 residues. The CDR3 here is CASSPHLAADTQYF. CDR3 sequence (DNA): TGTGCCAGCAGCCCCCATTTAGCAGCAGATACGCAGTATTTT.

The chain couples TRBV5-1 to TRBJ1-2; no definite D call. Germline CDR1 is SGHRS and CDR2 is YFSETQ. This CDR3 region has 12 residues. V dropped 6 bases and J dropped 9 bases, with 15 bases sitting between them. The CDR3 is CASTGSHRSYTF. Written as DNA, the CDR3 is TGCGCCAGCACAGGCTCGCACAGAAGCTACACCTTC.

This chain joins TRBV11-2 and TRBJ2-1, with 9 bases lining up with TRBD2. CDR3 length: 15 residues. J lost 2 bases, V lost 3 bases, and 2 bases had no gene match. From germline, CDR1 is SGHAT and CDR2 FQNNGV. The CDR3, as DNA: TGTGCCAGCAGCTTCGGACTAGCGACCTACAATGAGCAGTTCTTC. Translated, it gives CASSFGLATYNEQFF.

CDR3 protein: CASSMQAGYGYTF. The CDR3 bases are TGTGCCAGCAGCATGCAGGCTGGCTATGGCTACACCTTC. V and J are TRBV7-6 and TRBJ1-2; no clear D gene. The CDR3 spans 13 residues. The germline V gene has CDR1 SGHVS and CDR2 FNYEAQ. Trimming pared 5 bases from V and 4 bases from J, leaving 11 bases between. Together with reference TRBV7-6 and TRBJ1-2, the CDR3 gives the full variable domain: GAGVSQSPRYKVTKRGQDVALRCDPISGHVSLYWYRQALGQGPEFLTYFNYEAQQDKSGLPNDRFSAERPEGSISTLTIQRTEQRDSAMYRCASSMQAGYGYTFGSGTRLTVV.

V gene TRBV19 combines with J gene TRBJ2-2, with no clear D. V lost 4 bases and J lost 5, with 8 bases in between. CDR1 and CDR2 from the germline V gene are LNHDA and SQIVND (reference sequence). This CDR3 is built from 13 residues. CDR3 amino acids: CASSRSRTGELFF. The CDR3 nucleotides are TGTGCCAGTAGTAGATCCAGGACCGGGGAGCTGTTTTTT.

This clone was counted ten times or more. This chain connects TRBV28 to TRBJ2-3, with a possible D match to TRBD2 (6 bases). The germline V gene has CDR1 MDHEN and CDR2 SYDVKM. The CDR3 loop spans 15 amino acids. V lost 4 bases and J lost 1, with 12 bases in between. In DNA, the CDR3 is TGTGCCAGCAGTTCCTTGTGGGGGGGCACAGATACGCAGTATTTT. Residues: CASSSLWGGTDTQYF.

This sequence joins TRBV7-9 and TRBJ1-1, with D possibly matching TRBD1 (6 bases). Germline V CDR1 and CDR2: SEHNR, FQNEAQ (reference sequence). V dropped 2 bases and J dropped 1 base, with 11 bases sitting between them. The CDR3 contains 15 residues. CDR3 loop: CASSLSGAKNTEAFF. In DNA, the CDR3 is TGTGCCAGCAGCTTATCGGGGGCTAAGAACACTGAAGCTTTCTTT.

The V and J genes are TRBV7-6 and TRBJ2-3; D remains unclear. The germline V gene has CDR1 SGHVS and CDR2 FNYEAQ. There are 16 residues in the CDR3. Trimming pared 1 base from V and 1 base from J, leaving 12 bases between. CDR3 nucleotides: TGTGCCAGCAGCTTAGGGTCTGGTGGGGGCACAGATACGCAGTATTTT. Translation gives CASSLGSGGGTDTQYF.

The table lists this clone with many counts. The CDR3 DNA follows: TGTGCCACCAGCACCCCAGGGTCACGGAACACCATATATTTT. Its translation is CATSTPGSRNTIYF. The V and J genes are TRBV15 and TRBJ1-3, with TRBD1 as a possible D gene (5 bases). Germline values: CDR1 LNHNV, CDR2 YYDKDF (reference sequence). The CDR3 covers 14 residues. V was pared by 4 bases and J by 7 bases, with 14 bases between.

The rearrangement joins TRBV5-1 to TRBJ1-1; the D is unclear. CDR3 length: 14 amino acids. Trimming removed 4 bases at V and 5 bases at J, with 15 bases between. CDR1 and CDR2 from the germline V gene are SGHRS and YFSETQ. The CDR3 bases are TGCGCCAGCAGCCAGGAGGGTCGGCCGACTGAAGCTTTCTTT. It is translated as CASSQEGRPTEAFF.

This clone was picked up many times. The genes are TRBV9 and TRBJ2-1; D is perhaps TRBD1 (5 bases). V lost 5 bases and J lost 9, with 12 bases in between. The CDR3 totals 12 residues. The germline V gene has CDR1 SGDLS and CDR2 YYNGEE. CDR3 nucleotides: TGTGCCAGCAGTTCTCAGGGTTTTGAGCAGTTCTTC. Protein: CASSSQGFEQFF.